These 18 T cell receptor beta chains were all obtained from the same sample, sequenced in a study of neurological immune-mediated disorders. TCRdb called the 5' RACE reads again in MiXCR, with one record for every CDR3 protein. Among over 35,000 distinct CDR3 sequences, less than 5% were seen once, and the ten largest hold roughly 5.6%. Material: PBMCs. The receptors shown here come from a woman aged 55 to 70 with multiple sclerosis.

In this sample, this clonotype turned up many times. The V gene is TRBV11-1, the J gene TRBJ1-1; no clear D gene. Germline V gene data show CDR1 as SGHAT and CDR2 as FQDESV (reference sequence). CDR3 length: 14 amino acids. V was shortened by 1 base and J by 1 base, with 7 bases between the two germline ends. This CDR3 is CASSLVPGNTEAFF. The CDR3 bases are TGTGCCAGCAGCTTAGTACCCGGGAACACTGAAGCTTTCTTT.

This clonotype came up many times. This chain links TRBV10-3 with TRBJ2-7, with D possibly called TRBD1 or TRBD2 (6 bases each). Per germline, CDR1 ENHRY and CDR2 SYGVKD. V gave up 3 bases and J gave up 3 bases, with 21 bases separating them. The CDR3 is 17 amino acids. CDR3 residues: CAISDSILRGAYYEQYF. The CDR3 DNA reads TGTGCCATCAGTGACTCCATCCTGAGGGGGGCCTACTACGAGCAGTACTTC.

This clonotype came up many times. V usage is TRBV3-1 and J usage is TRBJ2-7, with 7 bases matching TRBD1. CDR3 length: 13 residues. Losses at the gene ends were 4 bases for V and 2 bases for J; bases not matched to a gene: 2. CDR1 and CDR2 from the germline V gene are LGHDT and YNNKEL (reference sequence). In DNA form, the CDR3 reads TGTGCCAGCAGCCTCGGGACAGCCTACGAGCAGTACTTC. It codes for CASSLGTAYEQYF.

This clonotype was detected many times. The junction departs from germline at one end; a sequencing error may be responsible. This rearrangement joins TRBV7-2 to TRBJ1-6; perhaps TRBD1 as D (6 bases). Germline assignment: CDR1 SGHTA and CDR2 FQGNSA. The CDR3 loop spans 14 amino acids. CDR3 loop: CASSLRQGNSPLNF. For the CDR3, the DNA is TGTGCCAGCAGCTTAAGGCAGGGGAATTCACCCCTCAACTTT.

This clonotype was counted ten times or more. The chain uses TRBV20-1 and TRBJ2-1; either TRBD1 or TRBD2 may fit D (5 bases each). V was clipped by 6 bases and J by 6 bases, with 18 bases between them. CDR3 length equals 14 residues. CDR1 is DFQATT, CDR2 SNEGSKA, per germline (reference sequence). The CDR3 here is CSASSSDSLNEQFF. The CDR3 bases are TGCAGTGCCTCCAGTAGCGACAGTCTCAATGAGCAGTTCTTC.

This clonotype was seen a few times. Since the CDR3 does not end with the conserved phenylalanine or tryptophan, this likely comes from a read error. The chain joins TRBV29-1 to TRBJ2-5; a weak D match, TRBD2 (6 bases). Trimming stripped 7 bases from V and 5 bases from J, with 14 bases between. The CDR3 contains 12 residues. Germline V gives CDR1 SQVTM, CDR2 ANQGSEA. The CDR3 DNA reads TGCAGCGGGAGGAGGGGTTCGGAGACCCAGTACTGC. Translated: CSGRRGSETQYC.

This clonotype was counted between two and nine times. The chain carries TRBV7-6 and TRBJ2-1, with D uncertain. Trimming removed 1 base from V and 6 bases from J, with 10 bases in between. Looked up from germline, CDR1 is SGHVS and CDR2 is FNYEAQ. This CDR3 is built from 14 residues. The DNA for the CDR3 is TGTGCCAGCAGCTTAGTGGTGGGTAGCAATGAGCAGTTCTTC. Its translation is CASSLVVGSNEQFF.

The V call is TRBV12-3 or TRBV12-4, the J call TRBJ2-5, with D uncertain. The germline V and J ends were trimmed by 4 bases and 5 bases, with 11 bases remaining between them. This CDR3 is 13 amino acids long. The CDR3 coding sequence is TGTGCCAGCAGTTGGATAGGGAAGGAGACCCAGTACTTC. Translation gives CASSWIGKETQYF.

This clonotype was detected ten times or more. The V call is TRBV10-3, the J call TRBJ1-3, with unresolved D. CDR3 size: 15 residues. Germline values: CDR1 ENHRY, CDR2 SYGVKD. Trimming pared 0 bases from V and 2 bases from J, leaving 8 bases between. The CDR3 loop is CAISESRRTGNTIYF. In nucleotides, the CDR3 is TGTGCCATCAGTGAGTCCCGAAGGACTGGAAACACCATATATTTT.

The table lists this clonotype with many counts. CDR3 DNA: TGCGCCAGCAGCCATATGTGGAGGGGGTCCTACGAGCAGTACTTC. This encodes CASSHMWRGSYEQYF. The rearrangement joins TRBV4-1 to TRBJ2-7; TRBD1 or TRBD2 may be the D gene (6 bases each). V was shortened by 3 bases and J by 1 base, with 13 bases between the two germline ends. Looked up from germline, CDR1 is MGHRA and CDR2 is YSYEKL. This CDR3 region has 15 residues.

This clonotype was detected many times. V is TRBV4-3 and J is TRBJ1-2, with 9 bases fitting TRBD1. The J segment lost 8 bases and the V segment lost 3 bases, leaving 7 bases of the junction unmatched. CDR3 length equals 14 residues. Germline V lookup: CDR1 LGHNA, CDR2 YSLEER. CDR3 sequence reads: CASSQGQGFYGYTF. The CDR3 DNA reads as TGCGCCAGCAGCCAGGGACAGGGATTTTACGGCTACACCTTC.

This clonotype was recorded at least ten times. V and J are TRBV10-3 and TRBJ2-2; 9 nucleotides line up with TRBD2. V trimming: 3 bases; J trimming: 0 bases; junction bases outside the gene matches: 2. CDR1 ENHRY and CDR2 SYGVKD come from the germline V gene. The CDR3 runs to 16 residues. This chain's CDR3 is CAISDPSGANTGELFF. The CDR3 DNA reads TGTGCCATCAGTGACCCTAGCGGGGCGAACACCGGGGAGCTGTTTTTT.

The V call is TRBV5-1, the J call TRBJ1-2, with D possibly being TRBD1 (6 bases). The CDR3 runs to 13 residues. V was clipped by 0 bases and J by 8 bases, with 11 bases between them. Germline V CDR1 and CDR2: SGHRS, YFSETQ. In DNA form, the CDR3 reads TGCGCCAGCAGCTTGGGGCAGGGGAGCGGCTACACCTTC. Translated, it gives CASSLGQGSGYTF.

This clonotype has ten or more counts. The rearrangement joins TRBV4-2 to TRBJ2-1; the D gene could be TRBD1 or TRBD2 (5 bases each). The CDR3 contains 16 residues. CDR1 is LGHNA and CDR2 is YNFKEQ in the germline V gene. Trimming stripped 0 bases from V and 0 bases from J, with 9 bases between. In DNA, the CDR3 is TGTGCCAGCAGCCAAGAGTGGGGGAGCTCCTACAATGAGCAGTTCTTC. Translation: CASSQEWGSSYNEQFF.

This clonotype was recorded at least ten times. The chain recombines TRBV7-2 with TRBJ1-1; D perhaps matches TRBD1 (5 bases). This CDR3 region has 15 residues. Germline V gene data show CDR1 as SGHTA and CDR2 as FQGNSA. V lost 4 bases and J lost 0, with 12 bases in between. Written as DNA, the CDR3 is TGTGCCAGCAGCTCACAGGCGGGAATGAACACTGAAGCTTTCTTT. Translation: CASSSQAGMNTEAFF.

This clonotype was seen at least ten times. CDR3 residues: CASSLAKNTEAFF. The CDR3 coding sequence is TGTGCCAGCAGCTTAGCGAAAAACACTGAAGCTTTCTTT. The genes are TRBV7-2 and TRBJ1-1, with unresolved D. CDR1 and CDR2 (germline): SGHTA, FQGNSA. V was shortened by 0 bases and J by 2 bases, with 4 bases between the two germline ends. This CDR3 is 13 amino acids long.

Many counts were recorded for this clonotype. This sequence joins TRBV10-3 and TRBJ1-1; D is ambiguous. V dropped 10 bases and J dropped 1 base, with 13 bases sitting between them. Germline V gene lookup returns CDR1 ENHRY and CDR2 SYGVKD. CDR3 length equals 13 residues. CDR3 sequence reads: CASTRDGNTEAFF. In DNA, the CDR3 is TGTGCCAGCACTAGAGACGGGAACACTGAAGCTTTCTTT.

This clonotype was recorded many times. The rearrangement links TRBV5-1 to TRBJ1-2; no definite D call. Germline V gene lookup returns CDR1 SGHRS and CDR2 YFSETQ. The V and J ends lost 1 base and 8 bases respectively, with 12 bases between them. There are 13 residues in the CDR3. The CDR3 DNA reads as TGCGCCAGCAGCTTGTCTTCGGGTGGCGGCTACACCTTC. It translates to CASSLSSGGGYTF.